This T cell receptor (beta chain) is from a study of blood T cell repertoires in COVID-19. Study-wide background: COVID-19 samples collected from the United States, Italy and Spain covered acute and convalescent phases. Nucleic acid was either cDNA or gDNA, and it came from T cells, B-cell-depleted T cells, or PBMCs.

Profiling relied on immunoSEQ multiplex PCR, and the TCRdb table lists in-frame clones only, not all of them. This sample yields approximately 200,000 clones, of which more than 80% are seen a single time; about 8.3% belongs to the top ten. Seattle patient enrollment occurred during active infection, with longitudinal follow-up thereafter. Ten or more counts support this clone. CDR1 and CDR2 (germline): SNHLY, FYNNEI. The CDR3 is 10 residues long. Trimming took off 4 bases at V and 8 bases at J, with 5 bases between the two ends. The sequenced material came from peripheral blood. The V and J genes are TRBV2 and TRBJ1-1, with D unresolved. The sequence came from a woman aged 80 or over with COVID-19, enrolled during active disease. Here the CDR3 reads CASSVREAFF. CDR3 coding DNA: TGTGCCAGCAGTGTGCGGGAAGCTTTCTTT.